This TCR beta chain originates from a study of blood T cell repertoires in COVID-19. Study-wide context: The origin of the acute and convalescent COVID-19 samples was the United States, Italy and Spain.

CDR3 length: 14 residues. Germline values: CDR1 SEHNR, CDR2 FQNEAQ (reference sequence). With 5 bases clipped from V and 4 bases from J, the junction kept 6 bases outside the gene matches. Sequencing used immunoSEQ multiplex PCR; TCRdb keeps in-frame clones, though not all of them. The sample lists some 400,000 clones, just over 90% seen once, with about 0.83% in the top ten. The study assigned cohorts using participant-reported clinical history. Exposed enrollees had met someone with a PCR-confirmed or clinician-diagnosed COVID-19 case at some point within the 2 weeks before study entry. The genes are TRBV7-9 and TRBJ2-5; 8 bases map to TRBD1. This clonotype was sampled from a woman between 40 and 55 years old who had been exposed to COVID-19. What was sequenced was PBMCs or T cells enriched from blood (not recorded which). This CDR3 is CASSTRTGLETQYF. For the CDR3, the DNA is TGTGCCAGCAGCACCCGGACAGGGTTAGAGACCCAGTACTTC.